The T cell receptor beta chain under discussion was sequenced for a study of control samples from healthy donors and cancer patients. This clone was observed once. J gave up 11 bases and V 5 bases, and 7 bases lay outside the gene matches. The CDR3 is 12 amino acids. Germline CDR1 and CDR2: SGHAT and FQNNGV. The assay was immunoSEQ multiplex PCR, and TCRdb's table has in-frame clones only and misses some. The sample lists under 200,000 clones, around 91% seen once, with approximately 1.4% in the top ten. The TCR originated in a woman younger than 45 in good health. The chain couples TRBV11-2 to TRBJ1-1, with 8 bases aligning to TRBD1. Sequenced material: blood. CDR3 sequence (DNA): TGTGCCAGCAGCCTCCAGGGGGCGCGTGCTTTCTTT. Its protein product is CASSLQGARAFF.